The clone carrying this TCR beta chain was detected many times. The antigen is not known. These data come from a study of T cells in Graves' hyperthyroidism and ophthalmopathy. Overall study results and limits: Progression to ophthalmopathy was predicted a median of 6.5 months early. In simple terms, a model built on 13 V-J features told ophthalmopathy apart from stable hyperthyroidism.

TCR beta CDR3 sequences were amplified from RNA transcripts. During a first-round RT-PCR of the TCR CDR3, the HTBI primer set was used. A single record per CDR3 protein comes from TCRdb applying MiXCR to the multiplex PCR reads. The table lists almost 350,000 distinct CDR3 sequences, roughly 20% of them singletons. Those patients with uncontrolled infection, other autoimmune disease, pregnancy or lactation were excluded. PBMCs were collected from an approximately 9 ml volume of fresh peripheral blood. Trimming cost V 2 bases and J 2 bases, with 10 bases left between them. CDR3 length: 14 residues. Per the germline V gene, CDR1 is SGHRS and CDR2 is YFSETQ.

This TCR came from a middle-aged woman with Graves' ophthalmopathy. The sample consisted of blood. The chain combines TRBV5-1 with TRBJ1-1; TRBD1 might be the D (5 bases). DNA for the CDR3: TGCGCCAGCAGCTTACAGGCCCTAAACACTGAAGCTTTCTTT. Its protein product is CASSLQALNTEAFF.